A single TCR beta chain is shown here with its context. Original processing methods: Estimated nucleated cell counts came from reference gene primer amplification. The data were produced by immunoSEQ multiplex PCR, yet TCRdb's version contains in-frame clones alone and is incomplete. V and J calls plus clone size are reproduced from that table; the DNA served to infer D and trimming. The sample yields tens of thousands of clones, roughly 80% seen once. The record originates from a study of blood T cell repertoires in COVID-19. Study summary: COVID-19 samples, acute and convalescent, were from the United States, Italy and Spain. Sources were T cells, B-cell-depleted T cells, or PBMCs; the material itself was cDNA or gDNA.

The CDR3 extends over 14 amino acids. The germline CDR1 and CDR2 sequences are MNHEY and SMNVEV (reference sequence). The V and J ends lost 6 bases and 8 bases, in that order; junction bases with no gene match: 9. The TCR was taken from a woman of 80 years or more with acute or convalescent COVID-19. The rearrangement uses TRBV27 and TRBJ2-1; 8 bases are shared with TRBD1. Sequences were obtained from peripheral blood. CDR3 residues: CASRTPQGAYEQFF. The CDR3 region has the DNA TGTGCCAGCAGGACTCCCCAGGGGGCGTATGAGCAGTTCTTC.